The 8 T cell receptor beta chains presented below share a single source sample, sequenced in a study of blood T cells in healthy people across ages. A sample-barcoded 5' primer and a J-beta primer mix were used in a second PCR of about 6 to 12 cycles. TCRdb processed the 5' RACE reads anew with MiXCR; each CDR3 protein has one entry. The repertoire has roughly 1.9 million distinct CDR3 sequences, around 42% of them found once; the top ten carry 20% to 25%. The sequencing sample was made of blood. The receptors were sampled from a human donor in good health.

The DNA for the CDR3 is TGTGCCAGCTCATCGCGACAGGGGGTTTACGAGCAGTACTTC. Protein: CASSSRQGVYEQYF. V usage is TRBV18 and J usage is TRBJ2-7, with 9 bases identical to TRBD1. This CDR3 is built from 14 residues. The ends lost 5 bases at V and 4 bases at J; junction bases unmatched: 6. The germline V gene has CDR1 KGHSH and CDR2 LQKENI. The variable domain in full, completed from reference TRBV18 and TRBJ2-7, reads NAGVMQNPRHLVRRRGQEARLRCSPMKGHSHVYWYRQLPEEGLKFMVYLQKENIIDESGMPKERFSAEFPKEGPSILRIQQVVRGDSAAYFCASSSRQGVYEQYFGPGTRLTVT.

The chain links TRBV7-8 to TRBJ2-7, with 8 bases that match TRBD2. V lost 5 bases to trimming and J lost 2 bases; unmatched junction nucleotides: 11. This CDR3 has 16 residues. CDR1 and CDR2 (germline): SGHVS, FQNEAQ. The CDR3 loop reads CASSPLSRGETYEQYF. Written as DNA, the CDR3 is TGTGCCAGCAGCCCCCTGTCGCGGGGGGAGACCTACGAGCAGTACTTC.

The chain recombines TRBV20-1 with TRBJ2-3; D is uncertain. Trimming left V 6 bases short and J 2 bases short, with 18 bases between. The germline gives CDR1 DFQATT, CDR2 SNEGSKA (reference sequence). The CDR3 totals 15 residues. The CDR3 DNA is TGCAGTGCGGATCGTTTTGGGTATTCCACAGATACGCAGTATTTT. Translating gives CSADRFGYSTDTQYF.

This chain connects TRBV29-1 to TRBJ2-3, with D perhaps TRBD1 (5 bases). With 6 bases removed from V and 4 bases from J, the gap between germline ends came to 23 bases. This CDR3 contains 16 residues. Germline values: CDR1 SQVTM, CDR2 ANQGSEA. CDR3 sequence reads: CSVAPYRPRVPDTQYF. CDR3 in DNA: TGCAGCGTCGCACCTTACAGGCCCCGGGTCCCAGATACGCAGTATTTT.

This clonotype has ten or more counts. V gene TRBV28 combines with J gene TRBJ2-5, with D unresolved. This CDR3 comprises 11 residues. Germline CDR1 MDHEN, CDR2 SYDVKM. V was trimmed by 3 bases and J by 6 bases, leaving 5 bases between them. CDR3 amino acids: CASSFGKTQYF. In DNA form, the CDR3 reads TGTGCCAGCAGTTTCGGAAAGACCCAGTACTTC.

A remark on this clonotype: A much larger clone lies one base from this, so it may be a read error. The gene calls are TRBV2 and TRBJ2-3, with TRBD2 matching 9 bases. Looked up from germline, CDR1 is SNHLY and CDR2 is FYNNEI. The CDR3 runs to 14 residues. Written as DNA, the CDR3 is TGTGCCAGCAGTCTCGGGGTAGCGGGAGATGCGCAGTATTTT. Encoded protein: CASSLGVAGDAQYF.

The table lists this clonotype with a few counts. The rearrangement joins TRBV15 to TRBJ1-5; the D is unclear. This CDR3 region has 13 residues. The V gene lost 4 bases and the J gene lost 2 bases, with 6 bases spanning the gap. Germline values: CDR1 LNHNV, CDR2 YYDKDF (reference sequence). CDR3 bases: TGTGCCACCAGCATGAGCGGCAATCAGCCCCAGCATTTT. Amino acids: CATSMSGNQPQHF.

This CDR3 is CASSFGRPGGGQQFF. As DNA, the CDR3 is TGTGCCAGCAGCTTCGGGAGACCCGGGGGTGGTCAGCAGTTCTTC. V gene TRBV7-3 combines with J gene TRBJ2-1; D is possibly TRBD2 (6 bases). The CDR3 covers 15 residues. In germline, CDR1 is SGHTA, CDR2 FQGTGA. V was clipped by 3 bases and J by 11 bases, with 20 bases between them.